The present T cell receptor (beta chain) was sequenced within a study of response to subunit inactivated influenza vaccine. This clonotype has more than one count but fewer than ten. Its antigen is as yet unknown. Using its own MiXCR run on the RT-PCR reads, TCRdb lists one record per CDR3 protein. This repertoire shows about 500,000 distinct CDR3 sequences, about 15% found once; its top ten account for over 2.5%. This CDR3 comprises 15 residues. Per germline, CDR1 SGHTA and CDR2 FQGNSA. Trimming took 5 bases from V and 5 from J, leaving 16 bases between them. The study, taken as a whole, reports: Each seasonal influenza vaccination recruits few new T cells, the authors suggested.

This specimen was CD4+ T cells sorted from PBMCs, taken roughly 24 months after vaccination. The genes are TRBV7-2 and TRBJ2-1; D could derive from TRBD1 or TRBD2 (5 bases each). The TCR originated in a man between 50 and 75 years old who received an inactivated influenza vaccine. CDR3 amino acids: CASSLRRGVNNEQFF. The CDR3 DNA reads TGTGCCAGCAGCCTCCGTAGAGGGGTAAACAATGAGCAGTTCTTC.